The next 21 T cell receptor beta chains were all read from a single sample in a study of lymphopenia after photon versus proton radiotherapy. Generated by immunoSEQ multiplex PCR, the TCRdb table keeps only in-frame clones and is missing some. The profile covers 50,000 to 70,000 clones, with approximately 90% appearing a single time and roughly 12% taken by the ten largest. The specimen comprised peripheral blood, sampled from a patient treated with proton-based radiotherapy. Source of these receptors: a man older than 75 with esophageal cancer.

CDR3 protein: CASSPRTSGGFYEQYF. CDR3 sequence (DNA): TGTGCCAGCAGCCCGCGGACTAGCGGGGGTTTCTACGAGCAGTACTTC. The chain has TRBV7-2 and TRBJ2-7, with 13 bases fitting TRBD2. Per germline, CDR1 SGHTA and CDR2 FQGNSA. The CDR3 consists of 16 residues. J lost 3 bases, V lost 5 bases, and 7 bases had no gene match.

CDR3 DNA sequence: TGTGCCATCAGTTTCCCTCGGGGAGGTCGGGGGGACGCTACCTACGAGCAGTACTTC. Protein product: CAISFPRGGRGDATYEQYF. The J gene is TRBJ2-7, the V gene TRBV10-3, with 7 bases lining up with TRBD2. Germline CDR1 and CDR2: ENHRY and SYGVKD. This CDR3 spans 19 amino acids. The V and J ends lost 5 bases and 2 bases, in that order; junction bases with no gene match: 21.

V is TRBV4-1 and J is TRBJ2-5, with D perhaps TRBD2 (6 bases). CDR3 length: 17 residues. The ends were cut back, 2 bases at V and 2 bases at J, with 18 bases in the middle. Germline assignment: CDR1 MGHRA and CDR2 YSYEKL. CDR3 residues: CASSQLKRGGSQETQYF. Written as DNA, the CDR3 is TGCGCCAGCAGCCAACTTAAACGTGGAGGGAGTCAAGAGACCCAGTACTTC.

The V and J genes are TRBV5-4 and TRBJ1-2, with no clear D. Germline V gives CDR1 SGHNT, CDR2 YYREEE (reference sequence). V lost 4 bases and J 4 bases, leaving 11 bases between the germline ends. CDR3 length: 13 residues. The CDR3 loop reads CASSHSGSYGYTF. DNA for the CDR3: TGTGCCAGCAGCCACTCGGGGTCCTATGGCTACACCTTC.

The chain has TRBV7-7 and TRBJ2-3, with D unresolved. The V gene's germline CDR1 is SSHAT and CDR2 FNYEAQ (reference sequence). V was trimmed by 2 bases and J by 2 bases, leaving 11 bases between them. CDR3 length: 15 amino acids. This CDR3 is CASSLNTPFTDTQYF. DNA for the CDR3: TGTGCCAGCAGCTTAAACACGCCATTCACAGATACGCAGTATTTT.

V and J are TRBV4-3 and TRBJ2-7; perhaps TRBD2 as D (5 bases). CDR1 LGHNA and CDR2 YSLEER come from the germline V gene. V was trimmed by 1 base and J by 3 bases, leaving 13 bases between them. The CDR3 covers 15 residues. CDR3 in DNA: TGCGCCAGCAGCCAAGGGTCTACAGACTACTACGAGCAGTACTTC. Protein sequence: CASSQGSTDYYEQYF.

This clone was found once. CDR3 protein: CASTPGTGGYEQYF. For the CDR3, the DNA is TGCGCCAGCACCCCCGGGACAGGGGGCTACGAGCAGTACTTC. The rearrangement uses TRBV5-1 and TRBJ2-7; 11 bases line up with TRBD1. This CDR3 is built from 14 residues. V was pared by 6 bases and J by 3 bases, with 5 bases of the junction left unmatched. The germline CDR1 and CDR2 sequences are SGHRS and YFSETQ.

Written as DNA, the CDR3 is TGTGCCAGGAGCCGAGGGGCGAGCTCCTACGAGCAGTACTTC. Residues: CARSRGASSYEQYF. V gene TRBV27 combines with J gene TRBJ2-7; D is tentatively TRBD1 or TRBD2 (5 bases each). This CDR3 has 14 amino acids. V gave up 9 bases and J gave up 0 bases, with 15 bases separating them. Per the germline V gene, CDR1 is MNHEY and CDR2 is SMNVEV (reference sequence).

This chain uses TRBV18 with TRBJ1-6; perhaps TRBD1 as D (5 bases). The germline V gene has CDR1 KGHSH and CDR2 LQKENI. Deletions cut 2 bases from V and 9 bases from J, with 14 bases between. The CDR3 is made up of 15 amino acids. This chain's CDR3 is CASSPEGAVSSPLHF. CDR3 DNA sequence: TGTGCCAGCTCACCAGAAGGGGCAGTAAGTTCACCCCTCCACTTT.

The V and J genes are TRBV27 and TRBJ1-2; tentative D call: TRBD1 (6 bases). This CDR3 has 13 amino acids. V gave up 5 bases and J gave up 7 bases, with 14 bases separating them. CDR1 and CDR2 (germline): MNHEY, SMNVEV (reference sequence). CDR3 nucleotides: TGTGCCAGCAGTCCGTTCCAGGGGTTTGGCTACACCTTC. Its protein product is CASSPFQGFGYTF.

CDR3 residues: CASSLSPNYGYTF. As DNA, the CDR3 is TGCGCCAGCAGCTTGTCCCCGAACTATGGCTACACCTTC. The chain links TRBV5-1 to TRBJ1-2; D is ambiguous. CDR1 and CDR2 (germline): SGHRS, YFSETQ. The CDR3 sequence is 13 residues long. Trimming took off 1 base at V and 2 bases at J, with 6 bases between the two ends.

V is TRBV13 and J is TRBJ1-2, with D maybe TRBD1 (5 bases). Trimming took 5 bases from V and 5 from J, leaving 15 bases between them. Per germline, CDR1 PRHDT and CDR2 FYEKMQ (reference sequence). The CDR3 contains 14 residues. The CDR3 spells CASSTIRGSYGYTF. The CDR3 nucleotides are TGTGCCAGCAGCACGATAAGGGGTTCGTATGGCTACACCTTC. Looking up the rest from reference TRBV13 and TRBJ1-2 gives the full variable domain: AAGVIQSPRHLIKEKRETATLKCYPIPRHDTVYWYQQGPGQDPQFLISFYEKMQSDKGSIPDRFSAQQFSDYHSELNMSSLELGDSALYFCASSTIRGSYGYTFGSGTRLTVV.

The J gene is TRBJ2-2, the V gene TRBV19; maybe TRBD1 (5 bases). The CDR3 runs 13 residues. Deletions cut 6 bases from V and 4 bases from J, with 9 bases between. Germline-derived CDR1 and CDR2 are LNHDA and SQIVND (reference sequence). The DNA for the CDR3 is TGTGCCAGTAGGGACACGAGCACCGGGGAGCTGTTTTTT. This encodes CASRDTSTGELFF.

J is TRBJ1-5 and V is TRBV6-5; D uncertain. V was pared by 8 bases and J by 4 bases, with 15 bases between. The germline gives CDR1 MNHEY, CDR2 SVGAGI. The CDR3 is 14 amino acids. CDR3 DNA: TGTGCCAGCCAGGATCCGGCGATGAATCAGCCCCAGCATTTT. Its protein product is CASQDPAMNQPQHF.

The gene calls are TRBV7-3 and TRBJ2-1; 9 bases agree with TRBD2. Germline assignment: CDR1 SGHTA and CDR2 FQGTGA. J gave up 6 bases and V 5 bases, and 14 bases lay outside the gene matches. The CDR3 has 17 residues. For the CDR3, the DNA is TGTGCCAGCAGCCCCAATCCCGGCGGGGGGGCCCGCAATGAGCAGTTCTTC. Translated: CASSPNPGGGARNEQFF.

This clone was counted a few times. This chain links TRBV18 with TRBJ2-1; 9 bases are shared with TRBD1. The CDR3 is made up of 17 amino acids. Trimming removed 1 base from V and 8 bases from J; junction bases left unmatched: 12. Germline CDR1 reads KGHSH; CDR2 reads LQKENI. CDR3 bases: TGTGCCAGCTCACCACTTAGGGCGGGACAGGGAGCAGATGAGCAGTTCTTC. Translating it yields CASSPLRAGQGADEQFF.

The chain recombines TRBV4-3 with TRBJ2-2; 8 positions match TRBD2. With V trimmed by 0 bases and J by 3 bases, 9 bases remained unmatched. Germline assignment: CDR1 LGHNA and CDR2 YSLEER. CDR3 length equals 18 residues. The CDR3 sequence: CASSQDNARGLDTGELFF. CDR3 DNA: TGCGCCAGCAGCCAAGATAATGCGAGGGGACTAGACACCGGGGAGCTGTTTTTT.

The chain links TRBV6-6 to TRBJ1-5; TRBD1 matches at 8 bases. Germline CDR1 reads MNHNY; CDR2 reads SVGAGI (reference sequence). The CDR3 runs to 15 residues. Unmatched junction bases numbered 10, after V lost 5 bases and J lost 7 bases. The chain's CDR3 is CASSTLTGEGQPQHF. Written as DNA, the CDR3 is TGTGCCAGCAGTACCTTGACAGGGGAAGGGCAGCCCCAGCATTTT.

V usage is TRBV15 and J usage is TRBJ2-3; possible D gene TRBD1, 5 bases. Germline-derived CDR1 and CDR2 are LNHNV and YYDKDF (reference sequence). CDR3 length equals 15 residues. V was pared by 0 bases and J by 5 bases, with 12 bases between. The CDR3 reads CATSRDGAHGDTQYF. The CDR3 DNA follows: TGTGCCACCAGCAGAGATGGGGCTCACGGAGATACGCAGTATTTT.

The chain employs TRBV19 and TRBJ1-1, with a weak D call TRBD1 (5 bases). In germline, CDR1 is LNHDA, CDR2 SQIVND (reference sequence). This CDR3 has 11 amino acids. V dropped 6 bases and J dropped 5 bases, with 7 bases sitting between them. CDR3 sequence: CASRGRTEAFF. CDR3 in DNA: TGTGCCAGTAGGGGACGGACTGAAGCTTTCTTT.

The CDR3 is CASKRETNEKLFF. The CDR3 DNA sequence: TGCGCCAGCAAGAGGGAAACTAATGAAAAACTGTTTTTT. The chain uses TRBV5-1 and TRBJ1-4; D is unclear. This CDR3 is built from 13 residues. V lost 6 bases to trimming and J lost 1 base, with 7 bases between them. Germline CDR1 and CDR2: SGHRS and YFSETQ.